This TCR beta chain derives from a study of cytomegalovirus exposure and HLA in healthy donors (dated by TCRdb to 2017 to 2019). Study-level background: An earlier analysis of 587 of the donors reported 276 Gb of sequence data and about 120 million unique TCR beta sequences obtained from approximately 180 million T cells. An early release that covered around 590 HLA-typed donors contained about 300 gigabases of sequencing data and tens of millions of unique TCR sequences. The genetic ancestry cluster associated with self-reported Caucasian donors included about 84% of the 300 to 450 genotyped donors. The study aimed to test whether cataloging public T cell receptors could reveal signatures of past pathogen exposure. The study used immunosequencing to profile the T cell repertoires of 600 to 850 subjects and linked those repertoires to cytomegalovirus serostatus. Along with the approximately 670-subject first cohort, a separate validation cohort of over a hundred different subjects was used. The study combined high-throughput TCR immunosequencing, statistical association of individual TCRs with disease status, and machine learning to predict cytomegalovirus infection status. To study patterns of TCR occurrence, a later analysis re-analyzed previously published TCR beta repertoires from 550 to 800 donors and added high-resolution HLA genotyping. Rather than drawing on any new phenotypic data, the later analysis identified candidate immune exposures from TCR beta sequences and the way those sequences occurred across donors. In an earlier analysis of about 590 of the donors, high-throughput TCR beta sequencing was used to judge whether each TCR beta V gene segment behaved as functional or pseudogenic. Donor age, sex, ethnicity and CMV serostatus were compiled alongside the repertoire data. Genome-wide SNP genotypes for about 60% of the roughly 670 donors were used in a later genetic analysis, which treated that subset as a discovery cohort. All discovery cohort repertoires had been generated using a single sequencing platform. Class I and class II HLA loci were covered by the typing at four-digit resolution. The number of donors typed differed by locus, with roughly 629-640 for A, B, C, DRB1 and DQB1, roughly 520 for DQA1, 600 to 610 for DPA1, and around 450 for DPB1. Five DR-DQ haplotypes were handled as single units for association and clustering, since linkage in the cohort was strong. On average, around 200,000 unique TCR beta nucleotide sequences were sequenced per donor among 350 to 400 genotyped donors of the cohort, with roughly 19% of those sequences being non-productive.

Summary of the overall study and its limitations: The authors suggested that the approach could potentially be extended to other disease states and immunological phenotypes. Because the 87-base-pair reads could not distinguish some IMGT-functional V segments, including TRBV6-2 and TRBV6-3, those segments were excluded. For the cohort, immune exposure information was limited to CMV serostatus. In this cohort, only TCR beta chains were sequenced, and detectable features were limited by the absence of alpha or paired-chain data. In a later analysis, TCR association rates were found to vary across HLA loci, with the most associated TCRs seen for DRB1 alleles and the fewest for HLA-C alleles. In vitro tests confirmed that a few of the cytomegalovirus-associated TCR beta chains recognize cytomegalovirus antigens. According to a later genetic analysis, donors in an Asian-associated ancestry cluster had fewer N-insertions in productive TCRs than the approximately 630-donor mean. A later analysis found that most CMV-associated TCR beta chains appeared HLA-restricted, with HLA associations seemingly driven largely by CMV exposure. Several of the top co-occurrence clusters appeared to be linked to parvovirus B19, influenza, CMV and Epstein-Barr virus, according to a later analysis. Compared with equally common non-associated chains, HLA-associated TCR beta chains in a later analysis were more clonally expanded and had lower generation probabilities. Linkage disequilibrium might explain the correlated functional status among segregating V segments, but an unknown experimental factor could not be ruled out. While some public TCRs were present in many individuals, most TCR sequences turned up only very rarely across donors. A further reported finding was that TCR beta sequences accurately predicted the HLA-A and HLA-B alleles for most subjects in the first cohort. Cytomegalovirus status was reported to be diagnosed by the classifier with high specificity and sensitivity in both the original and validation cohorts. HLA typing was unavailable for some donors at each locus, so association tests used only the typed subset. When HLA alleles, especially DR and DQ, strongly co-occurred, TCR associations were difficult to assign to individual alleles. In an earlier analysis of some 540 of the donors, most TCR beta V segments appeared in productive rearrangements about 87% or about 30% of the time, broadly matching IMGT annotations. A later genetic analysis associated a missense DCLRE1C variant with V-gene and J-gene trimming of TCR beta chains, and an independent cohort replicated the association. Specific HLA alleles were associated with 16,951 TCR beta sequences at a false discovery rate of 0.05 in a later analysis. The presence/absence analyses assumed that sequencing depth was roughly uniform across donors, and that assumption may not be true. The earlier analysis of 450 to 700 of the donors excluded roughly 16 rarely observed V segments, including chromosome 9 orphons, because counts were too low. The study listed approximately 150 TCR beta chains as associated with cytomegalovirus. A cluster of highly shared sequence variants was judged likely to represent a technical artifact of the sequencing pipeline.

The cohort was made up of roughly 670 healthy bone marrow donors. All cohort members were sampled while nominally healthy, although unrecorded immune exposures were likely present. The donor was CMV seropositive and was included in the group of some 290 seropositive cohort members. A peripheral blood sample was provided by each donor, and peripheral blood mononuclear cells were used for TCR beta sequencing. Genomic DNA was extracted from the blood cell samples with the Qiagen DNeasy Blood Extraction Kit. The CDR3 has 14 amino acids, counting the end cysteine and phenylalanine. Only the CDR3 DNA is retained, 42 bases long and in frame from the first base. V has 4 bases trimmed and J has 7 bases trimmed; junction bases matching no gene number 10. Sequences SGHRS (CDR1) and YFSETQ (CDR2) are obtained from the germline V gene. The library came from the immunoSEQ multiplex PCR assay. A mixture of 60 forward primers for TCR Vbeta segments and 13 reverse primers for TCR Jbeta segments was used in the multiplex PCR. The CDR3 region of rearranged TCR beta genes was amplified from genomic DNA with a multiplex PCR assay. On the Illumina HiSeq System, the amplified TCR beta libraries were sequenced as 87-base-pair reads. The paper's data handling went like this. A later analysis counted tens of millions of unique TCR beta chains across the 690 or so repertoires, and approximately 11 million of these chains were shared by at least two donors. Raw reads were error-corrected and collapsed into unique sequences by a nearest-neighbor algorithm in which closely related sequences were merged to remove PCR and sequencing errors. CDR3 sequences were aligned to IMGT reference sequences to assign V, D and J gene segments. For a sequence to be retained, a match of at least six nucleotides to both a V gene segment and a J gene segment was required. A rearrangement was called productive if the CDR3 had no stop codons and remained in frame with V and J, and every other rearrangement was called non-productive. CDR3 was defined by IMGT convention, running from the second conserved V-encoded cysteine to the conserved J-encoded phenylalanine. The earlier analysis of roughly 590 of the donors excluded sequences that lacked an unambiguous match to a single V gene segment. An earlier analysis of fewer than 750 of the donors classified V segments as functional when productive rearrangements were above 56.7% and as segregating when the standard deviation between donors was above 5%. A statistical classification framework was built to diagnose cytomegalovirus status from the catalog of TCR beta chain sequences. In a later analysis, V and J genes were assigned by comparing TCR nucleotide sequences against IMGT/GENE-DB human TR gene sequences. The TCRdist pipeline was used in a later analysis to assign CDR3 sequences and most-parsimonious VDJ recombination scenarios. In a later analysis, every TCR beta chain was defined by the combination of its CDR3 amino acid sequence and its V-gene family, and reads without a unique V-gene family were dropped. As a way to deal with suspected cross-contamination and a sequencing artifact, a later analysis dropped 640 or so nucleotide sequences that were highly shared and had low generation probability. In a later analysis, a clonal expansion index for each public chain was calculated from normalized within-repertoire ranks of inferred template counts. Generation probabilities in a later analysis came from a VDJ recombination model fitted to out-of-frame rearrangements, and those results were checked against IGoR. In a later analysis, hypergeometric tests were used to score TCR-TCR, TCR-HLA and TCR-CMV co-occurrence, with a repertoire-size bias correction applied to TCR pairs. A later analysis estimated false discovery rates by permuting HLA or CMV assignments 20 times. In a later analysis, co-occurring TCRs were grouped with DBSCAN, and TCRdist sequence similarity was added when clustering was performed within HLA-allele-positive subsets. Repertoires with fewer than 30,000 or more than 120,000 public chains, plus five repertoires with anomalous nucleotide sharing, were excluded from co-occurrence clustering. The source is immuneACCESS, and TCRdb retained only in-frame sequences with V and J called. Part of the clones is not carried over; for the studies checked, unresolved V genes explain less than half of this, and the remainder is unexplained. D and trimming come from the DNA, and the V and J calls and clone size come from that table. Within this sample are around 93,000 clones, with over 55% of them counted one time only. The ten biggest clones cover 5.5% to 6.5% of the sample.

About this clone: Its recognized antigen is unknown. No quality values exist for individual bases; no much larger clone is one base distant.

The sequencing sample was made of PBMCs. The clonotype was recovered from a boy aged 5-17 years in good health and CMV-seropositive. The rearranged chain carries TRBV5-1 and TRBJ2-7, and 8 bases in between align with TRBD1. Here is the DNA: TGCGCCAGCAGCCCCGGGACAGGACGCCGTGAGCAGTACTTC. It codes for CASSPGTGRREQYF. The CDR3, completed at both ends by the reference TRBV5-1 and TRBJ2-7 genes, gives the full variable domain KAGVTQTPRYLIKTRGQQVTLSCSPISGHRSVSWYQQTPGQGLQFLFEYFSETQRNKGNFPGRFSGRQFSNSRSEMNVSTLELGDSALYLCASSPGTGRREQYFGPGTRLTVT.